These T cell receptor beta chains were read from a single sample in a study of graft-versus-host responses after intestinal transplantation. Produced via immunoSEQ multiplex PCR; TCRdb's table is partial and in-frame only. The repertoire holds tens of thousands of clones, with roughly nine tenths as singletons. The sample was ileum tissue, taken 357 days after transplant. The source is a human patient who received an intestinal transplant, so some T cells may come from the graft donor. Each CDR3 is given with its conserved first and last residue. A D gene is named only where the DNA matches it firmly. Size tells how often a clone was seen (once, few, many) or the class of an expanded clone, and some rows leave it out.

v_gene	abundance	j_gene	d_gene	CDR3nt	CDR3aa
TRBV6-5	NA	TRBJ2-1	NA	TGTGCCAGCAGCAGTGGACTGTCTGAGCAGTTCTTC	CASSSGLSEQFF
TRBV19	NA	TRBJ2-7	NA	TGTGCCAGTAGTCGGTCCTTCTCCTACGAGCAGTACTTC	CASSRSFSYEQYF
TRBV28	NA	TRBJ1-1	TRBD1	TGTGCCAGCAGTTTTGAGACAGGGGGTTACTTAGACACTGAAGCTTTCTTT	CASSFETGGYLDTEAFF
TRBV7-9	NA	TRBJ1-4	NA	TGTGCCAGCAGCTTACCGGGCCCTCAGCAAGAAAAACTGTTTTTT	CASSLPGPQQEKLFF
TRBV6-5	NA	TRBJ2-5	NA	TGTGCCAGCAGAGGGTTTGGAGAGACCCAGTACTTC	CASRGFGETQYF
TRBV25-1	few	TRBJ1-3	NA	TGTGCCAGCTCCAGGACGGGCTCTGGAAACACCATATATTTT	CASSRTGSGNTIYF
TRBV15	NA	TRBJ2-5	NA	TGTGCCACCAGGGCTGACAGTTACCAAGAGACCCAGTACTTC	CATRADSYQETQYF
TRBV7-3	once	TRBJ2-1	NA	TGTGCCAGCAGCTTAAACCCCGGGAATGAGCAGTTCTTC	CASSLNPGNEQFF
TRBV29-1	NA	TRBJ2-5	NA	TGCAGCGTTTCTGGGAGACTGTGGGAAGAGACCCAGTACTTC	CSVSGRLWEETQYF
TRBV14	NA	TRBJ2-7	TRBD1	TGTGCCAGCAGCCAAGACCACCGGGACAGGGGCTACGAGCAGTACTTC	CASSQDHRDRGYEQYF
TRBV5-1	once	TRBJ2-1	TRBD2	TGCGCCAGCAGCGTCTGGACTAGCGGGGCCTACAATGAGCAGTTCTTC	CASSVWTSGAYNEQFF
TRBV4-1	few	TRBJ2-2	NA	TGCGCCAGCAGCCCCTCTGGCGGGGCCTTCAACACCGGGGAGCTGTTTTTT	CASSPSGGAFNTGELFF
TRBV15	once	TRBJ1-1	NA	TGTGCCACCAGCAGACCCAATTCTAAACAGGTCATAAGAGCGGTGGAAGAAGCTTTCTTT	CATSRPNSKQVIRAVEEAFF
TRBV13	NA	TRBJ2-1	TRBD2	TGTGCCAGCGGCTTAAGGCTAGCGGGAAGAGGTGAGCAGTTCTTC	CASGLRLAGRGEQFF
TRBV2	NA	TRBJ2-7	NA	TGTGCCTTTAGGACGGTTGCCTACGAGCAGTACTTC	CAFRTVAYEQYF
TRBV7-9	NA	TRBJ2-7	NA	TGTGCCAGCAGCTCAGTCCAGGGGAGCTCCTACGAGCAGTACTTC	CASSSVQGSSYEQYF
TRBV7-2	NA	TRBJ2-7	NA	TGTGCCAGCAGCTTAGGCGCAAACTTAGCCTACGAGCAGTACTTC	CASSLGANLAYEQYF
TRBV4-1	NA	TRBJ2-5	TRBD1	TGCGCCAGCAGCCGGGGCGGTACAGGGGGCTTGGATCAAGAGACCCAGTACTTC	CASSRGGTGGLDQETQYF
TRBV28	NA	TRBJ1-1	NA	TGTGCCAGCAGTTCCGACAAGTACACTGAAGCTTTCTTT	CASSSDKYTEAFF
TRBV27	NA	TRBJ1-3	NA	TGTGCCAGCAGGTTAAACACACACAGGGCTGGAAACACCATATATTTT	CASRLNTHRAGNTIYF
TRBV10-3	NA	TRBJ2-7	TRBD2	TGTGCCATCAGTGGACACCCGGGACTAGCGGGAGTAGAAGGGGCCTACGAGCAGTACTTC	CAISGHPGLAGVEGAYEQYF
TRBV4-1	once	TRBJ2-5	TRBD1	TGCGCCAGCAGCCAAAATATCAGGGGGCCCTTTTTATGGGCCCAGTACTTC	CASSQNIRGPFLWAQYF